The source of this T cell receptor beta chain is a study of CD8 T cells in ankylosing spondylitis. CDR3 size: 13 residues. Germline V gene sequence: CDR1 MNHEY, CDR2 SVGEGT. V lost 8 bases and J lost 6, with 14 bases in between. Findings and limits, study-wide: Matched synovial fluid from ankylosing spondylitis patients was reported to be enriched for disease-linked clones. Disease-linked clones bore a CD8+ phenotype, appearing relatively rarely in peripheral blood.

TCRdb re-analysed the 5' RACE reads in MiXCR, keeping a single row per CDR3 protein. The repertoire holds approximately 190,000 distinct CDR3 sequences, with approximately 12% as singletons. This clonotype was detected only a few times. Antigen unknown. Sequenced input: blood, either unsorted or a sorted T cell fraction (not recorded which). This chain connects TRBV6-2 or TRBV6-3 to TRBJ2-1, with a tentative D call TRBD1 (5 bases). The sequence came from a female donor with ankylosing spondylitis or in good health (not recorded which). In DNA form, the CDR3 reads TGTGCCAGCCGCCCTGGGGCCTTCAATGAGCAGTTCTTC. Protein product: CASRPGAFNEQFF.